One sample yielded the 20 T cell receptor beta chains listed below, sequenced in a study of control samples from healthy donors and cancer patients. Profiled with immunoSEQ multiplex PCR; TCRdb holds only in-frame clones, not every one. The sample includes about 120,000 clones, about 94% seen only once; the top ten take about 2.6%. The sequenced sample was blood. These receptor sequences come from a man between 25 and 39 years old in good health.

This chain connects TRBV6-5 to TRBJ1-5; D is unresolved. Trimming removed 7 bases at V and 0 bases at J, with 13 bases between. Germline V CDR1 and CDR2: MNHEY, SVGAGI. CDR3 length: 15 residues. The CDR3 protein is CASIIIGNSNQPQHF. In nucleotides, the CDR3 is TGTGCCAGCATTATAATAGGGAATAGCAATCAGCCCCAGCATTTT.

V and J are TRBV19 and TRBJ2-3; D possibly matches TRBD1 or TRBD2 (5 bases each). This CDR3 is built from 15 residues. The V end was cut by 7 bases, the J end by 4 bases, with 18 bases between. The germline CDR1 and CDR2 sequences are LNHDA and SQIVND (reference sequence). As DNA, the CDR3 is TGTGCCAGTAAGGCTGGGGGTTACTGGGCAGATACGCAGTATTTT. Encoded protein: CASKAGGYWADTQYF.

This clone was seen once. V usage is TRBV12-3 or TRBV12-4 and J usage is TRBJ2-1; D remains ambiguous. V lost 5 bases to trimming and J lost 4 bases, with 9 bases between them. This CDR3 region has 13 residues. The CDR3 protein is CASSTTSYNEQFF. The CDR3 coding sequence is TGTGCCAGCAGTACCACAAGTTACAATGAGCAGTTCTTC.

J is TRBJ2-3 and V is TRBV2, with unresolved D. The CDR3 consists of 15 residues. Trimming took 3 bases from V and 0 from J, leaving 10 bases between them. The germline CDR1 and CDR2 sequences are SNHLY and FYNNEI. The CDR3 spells CASSEGISSTDTQYF. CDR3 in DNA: TGTGCCAGCAGTGAGGGTATTTCTAGCACAGATACGCAGTATTTT.

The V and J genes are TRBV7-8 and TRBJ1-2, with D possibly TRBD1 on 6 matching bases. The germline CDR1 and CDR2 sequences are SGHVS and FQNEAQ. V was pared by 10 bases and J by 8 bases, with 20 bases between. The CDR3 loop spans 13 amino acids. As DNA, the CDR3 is TGTGCCACCAATGAGGTCAGGGGAGGCGGCTACACCTTC. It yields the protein CATNEVRGGGYTF.

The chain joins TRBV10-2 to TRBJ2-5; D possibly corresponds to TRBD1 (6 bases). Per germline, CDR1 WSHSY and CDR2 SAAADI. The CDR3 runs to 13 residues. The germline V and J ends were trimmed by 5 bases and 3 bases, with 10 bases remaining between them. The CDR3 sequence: CASSLQGKETQYF. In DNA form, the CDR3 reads TGCGCCAGCAGTCTACAGGGTAAAGAGACCCAGTACTTC.

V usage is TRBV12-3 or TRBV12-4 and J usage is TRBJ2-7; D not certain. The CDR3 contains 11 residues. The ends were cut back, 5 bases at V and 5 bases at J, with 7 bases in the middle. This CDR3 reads CASSRTHEQYF. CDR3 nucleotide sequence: TGTGCCAGCAGTAGGACGCACGAGCAGTACTTC.

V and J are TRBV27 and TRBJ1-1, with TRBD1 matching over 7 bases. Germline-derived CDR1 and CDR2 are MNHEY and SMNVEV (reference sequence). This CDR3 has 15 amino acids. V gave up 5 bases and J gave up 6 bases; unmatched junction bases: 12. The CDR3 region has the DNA TGTGCCAGCAGTCTCCTCCGACAGGGAAGCCCTGAAGCTTTCTTT. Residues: CASSLLRQGSPEAFF.

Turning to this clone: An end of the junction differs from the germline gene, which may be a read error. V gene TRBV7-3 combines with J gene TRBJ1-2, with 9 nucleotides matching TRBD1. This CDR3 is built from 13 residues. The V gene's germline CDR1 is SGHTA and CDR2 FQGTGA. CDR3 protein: CASSLGQGGTQLF. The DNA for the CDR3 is TGTGCCAGCAGCTTGGGACAGGGTGGGACCCAACTCTTC. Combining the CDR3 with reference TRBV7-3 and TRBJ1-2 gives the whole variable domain GAGVSQTPSNKVTEKGKYVELRCDPISGHTALYWYRQSLGQGPEFLIYFQGTGAADDSGLPNDRFFAVRPEGSVSTLKIQRTERGDSAVYLCASSLGQGGTQLFGSGTRLTVV.

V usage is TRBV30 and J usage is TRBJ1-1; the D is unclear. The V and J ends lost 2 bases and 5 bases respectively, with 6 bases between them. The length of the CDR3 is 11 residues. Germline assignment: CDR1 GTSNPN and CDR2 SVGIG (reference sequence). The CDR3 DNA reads TGTGCCTGGAGTTTGCTGACTGAAGCTTTCTTT. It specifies CAWSLLTEAFF.

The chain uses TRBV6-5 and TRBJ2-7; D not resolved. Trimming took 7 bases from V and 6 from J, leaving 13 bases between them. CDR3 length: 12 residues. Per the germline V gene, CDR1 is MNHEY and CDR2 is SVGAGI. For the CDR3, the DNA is TGTGCCAGCACCCACAGTAAGGGCGAGCAGTACGTC. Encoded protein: CASTHSKGEQYV.

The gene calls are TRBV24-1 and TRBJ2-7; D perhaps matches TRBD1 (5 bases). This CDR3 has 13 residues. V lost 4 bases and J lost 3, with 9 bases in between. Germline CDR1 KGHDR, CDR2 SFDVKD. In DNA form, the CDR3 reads TGTGCCACCAGTGACAGCACAGGCTACGAGCAGTACTTC. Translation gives CATSDSTGYEQYF.

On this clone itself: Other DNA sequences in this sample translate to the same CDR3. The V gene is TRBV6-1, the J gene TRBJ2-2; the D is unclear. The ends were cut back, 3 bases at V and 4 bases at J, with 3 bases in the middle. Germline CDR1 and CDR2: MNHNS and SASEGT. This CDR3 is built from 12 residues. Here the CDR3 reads CASSEGTGELFF. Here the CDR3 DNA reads TGTGCCAGCAGTGAGGGCACCGGGGAGCTGTTTTTT.

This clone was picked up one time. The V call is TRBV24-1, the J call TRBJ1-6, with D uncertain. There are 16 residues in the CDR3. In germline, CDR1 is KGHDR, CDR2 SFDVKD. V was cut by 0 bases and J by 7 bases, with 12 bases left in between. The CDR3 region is CATSDLLGFENSPLHF. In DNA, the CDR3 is TGTGCCACCAGTGATTTGTTGGGGTTTGAAAATTCACCCCTCCACTTT.

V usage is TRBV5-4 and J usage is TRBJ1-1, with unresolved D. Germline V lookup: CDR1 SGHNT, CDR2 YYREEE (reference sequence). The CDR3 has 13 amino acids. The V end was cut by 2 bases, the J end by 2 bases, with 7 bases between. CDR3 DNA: TGTGCCAGCAGCTTAGATCTTAACACTGAAGCTTTCTTT. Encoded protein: CASSLDLNTEAFF.

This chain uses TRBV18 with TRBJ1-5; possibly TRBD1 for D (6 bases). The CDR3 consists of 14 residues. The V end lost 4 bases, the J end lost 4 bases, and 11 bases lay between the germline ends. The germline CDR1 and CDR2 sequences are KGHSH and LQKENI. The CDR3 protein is CASSQGGGNQPQHF. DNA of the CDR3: TGTGCCAGCTCACAGGGGGGCGGTAATCAGCCCCAGCATTTT.

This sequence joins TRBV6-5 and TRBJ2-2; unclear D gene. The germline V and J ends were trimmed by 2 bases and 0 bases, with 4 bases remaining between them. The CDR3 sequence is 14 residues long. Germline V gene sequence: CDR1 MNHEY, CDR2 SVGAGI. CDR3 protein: CASSYRPNTGELFF. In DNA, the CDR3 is TGTGCCAGCAGTTACAGACCGAACACCGGGGAGCTGTTTTTT.

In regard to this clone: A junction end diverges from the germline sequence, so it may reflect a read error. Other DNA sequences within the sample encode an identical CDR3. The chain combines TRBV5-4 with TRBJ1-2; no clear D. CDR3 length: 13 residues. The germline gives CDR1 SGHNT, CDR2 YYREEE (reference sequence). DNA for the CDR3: TGTGCCAGCAGTAGGACGGACCCGTCGGGCTACACCTTT. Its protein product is CASSRTDPSGYTF.

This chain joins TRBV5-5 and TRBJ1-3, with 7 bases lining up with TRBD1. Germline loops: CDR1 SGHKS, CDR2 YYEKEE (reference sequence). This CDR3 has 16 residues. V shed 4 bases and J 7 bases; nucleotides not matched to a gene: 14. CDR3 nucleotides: TGTGCCAGCAGCACCTCCCCCTCCGGGACAGCGAACACCATATATTTT. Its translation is CASSTSPSGTANTIYF.

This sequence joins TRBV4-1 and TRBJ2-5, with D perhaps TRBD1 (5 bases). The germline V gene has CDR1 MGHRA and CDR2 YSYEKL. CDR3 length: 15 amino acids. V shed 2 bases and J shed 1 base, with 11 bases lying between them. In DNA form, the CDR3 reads TGCGCCAGCAGCCAATACCAGGGAACCCAAGAGACCCAGTACTTC. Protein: CASSQYQGTQETQYF.